The source of this TCR beta chain is a study of T cell responses to AZD1222 COVID-19 vaccine. As concerns this clone: No antigen is known for it.

Germline loops: CDR1 SGHDT, CDR2 YYEEEE. The germline V and J ends were trimmed by 0 bases and 8 bases, with 15 bases remaining between them. The CDR3 is 15 amino acids. Here immunoSEQ multiplex PCR was the method, and the copy in TCRdb shows in-frame clones only, minus some. The sample has roughly 120,000 clones, approximately 90% seen once. Study-wide results and caveats: The span of vaccine-associated CD4 TCRs extended across spike, with dominance at 160-218 and 743-854.

This chain connects TRBV5-6 to TRBJ1-3; possibly TRBD1 for D (6 bases). This TCR came from an adult who received the AZD1222 COVID-19 vaccine. This specimen consisted of peripheral blood, obtained 28 days after the second AZD1222 dose. The CDR3: CASSLGEGDRDTIYF. Written as DNA, the CDR3 is TGTGCCAGCAGCTTGGGTGAGGGGGATAGGGACACCATATATTTT.